These T cell receptor beta chains were read from a single sample in a study of blood T cell repertoires in COVID-19. Assay used: immunoSEQ multiplex PCR; TCRdb lists only in-frame clones, some missing. The table records approximately 210,000 clones, around 88% of them present only once. Sequences were obtained from PBMCs or T cells enriched from blood (not recorded which). Receptors were obtained from a woman aged 45-65 years with acute COVID-19. Both conserved end residues are part of each CDR3. A D gene is named only where the DNA matches it firmly. Expanded clones are given a class, and other clones once, few, many or no size at all.

cdr3_nt cdr3_aa j_call v_call d_call clone_size
TGTGCCAGCAGTTTAACTGGGACTAACTACGAGCAGTACTTC CASSLTGTNYEQYF TRBJ2-7 TRBV27 TRBD2 .
TGCGCCAGCAGCTTAGGGGCTGCAACTAATGAAAAACTGTTTTTT CASSLGAATNEKLFF TRBJ1-4 TRBV5-1 . .
TGTGCCAGAAGCTTGAAGGGCGGGAGGGGTCACGGCTACACCGGGGAGCTGTTTTTT CARSLKGGRGHGYTGELFF TRBJ2-2 TRBV5-3 TRBD2 .
TGTGCCAGCAGCTCAGACAGGGGGGATCAGCCCCAGCATTTT CASSSDRGDQPQHF TRBJ1-5 TRBV7-8 TRBD1 .
TGTGCCAGCAGCCCCCGAGAGGGGGGGCCCTACAATGAGCAGTTCTTC CASSPREGGPYNEQFF TRBJ2-1 TRBV3-1/TRBV3-2 . .
TGTGCCAGTAGCCTCGGGGGTACAGATACGCAGTATTTT CASSLGGTDTQYF TRBJ2-3 TRBV19 . once
TGCGCCAGCAGGCCTAGCTCCTACAATGAGCAGTTCTTC CASRPSSYNEQFF TRBJ2-1 TRBV10-2 . .
TGTGCCAGCAGCGTAGGCCTCTCCGGGAGGAACAATGAGCAGTTCTTC CASSVGLSGRNNEQFF TRBJ2-1 TRBV9 TRBD2 .
TGTGCCAGTAGTATTGGACAGGGGGGGAGAACCGGGGAGCTGTTTTTT CASSIGQGGRTGELFF TRBJ2-2 TRBV19 TRBD1 .
TGTGCCAGCAGTGAATTTGTTGAGACAGCACTCTATGGCTACACCTTC CASSEFVETALYGYTF TRBJ1-2 TRBV6-1 . .
TGTGCCAGCAGCTTGCAGGGTTCGAATGAAAAACTGTTTTTT CASSLQGSNEKLFF TRBJ1-4 TRBV5-5 . .
TGTGCCAGTAGTTGGACAGGGGGCTACGAGCAGTACTTC CASSWTGGYEQYF TRBJ2-7 TRBV19 TRBD1 .
TGTGCCAGCAGCCGGACAAGCTCGAACACTGAAGCTTTCTTT CASSRTSSNTEAFF TRBJ1-1 TRBV9 . .
TGTGCCAGCCTCCCTCAACCGGGATATGGCTACACCTTC CASLPQPGYGYTF TRBJ1-2 TRBV7-9 . .
TGCAGCGGATCCTCGGGGGACTATGGCTACACCTTC CSGSSGDYGYTF TRBJ1-2 TRBV29-1 . many
TGTGCCACATCAACAGGAGATGGCTACACCTTC CATSTGDGYTF TRBJ1-2 TRBV2 . .
TGCGCCAGCAGCTTCAGACAGAGCACAGATACGCAGTATTTT CASSFRQSTDTQYF TRBJ2-3 TRBV5-1 . once
TGTGCCAGCAGCAAAGGAAAAGGGAGAAGCGGGAGGTTTGACATTCAGTACTTC CASSKGKGRSGRFDIQYF TRBJ2-4 TRBV21-1 . .
TGTGCCAGCAGGGAGCAAGTTGAGCAGTTCTTC CASREQVEQFF TRBJ2-1 TRBV12-3/TRBV12-4 . .
TGTGCCAGCAGCCCCCAGAATGGACAGGTGGGGACTGAAGCTTTCTTT CASSPQNGQVGTEAFF TRBJ1-1 TRBV7-3 TRBD1 .
TGCGCCAGCAGCCAAGCTCCGGGACAGGGCGGTGAAAAACTGTTTTTT CASSQAPGQGGEKLFF TRBJ1-4 TRBV4-1 TRBD1 .
TGCGCCAGCAGCTCACAACCCGGGACAACCTACGAGCAGTACTTC CASSSQPGTTYEQYF TRBJ2-7 TRBV4-3 . .
TGTGCCAGCAGCCCCCGCAGCGGCAAGGAGCAGTACTTC CASSPRSGKEQYF TRBJ2-7 TRBV7-6 . .
TGTGCCAGCAGCTTTTTAGCGATCCGCTCCTACAATGAGCAGTTCTTC CASSFLAIRSYNEQFF TRBJ2-1 TRBV7-3 . .
TGTGCCAGCAGCCAACCGGGACAGCCCTACGAGCAGTACTTC CASSQPGQPYEQYF TRBJ2-7 TRBV3-1/TRBV3-2 TRBD1 .
TGTGCCAGCAGTTCGGGACAGGGGAACTATGGCTACACCTTC CASSSGQGNYGYTF TRBJ1-2 TRBV28 TRBD1 .
TGTGCCAGCGCGTTAGCGGGTTGGGATGAGCAGTTCTTC CASALAGWDEQFF TRBJ2-1 TRBV27 TRBD2 .
TGTGCCAGCAGTCTAGCGGACCTCTCCTACAATGAGCAGTTCTTC CASSLADLSYNEQFF TRBJ2-1 TRBV7-3 TRBD2 .
TGTGCCAGCTCGCTTGGACAGCATACCTACGAGCAGTACTTC CASSLGQHTYEQYF TRBJ2-7 TRBV18 . .
TGTGCCAGCAGCCCGGGACAGGGTGACATTCAGTACTTC CASSPGQGDIQYF TRBJ2-4 TRBV9 TRBD1 few
TGTGCCAGCTCACCAGGGACAGGGGGTAGGAATTCACCCCTCCACTTT CASSPGTGGRNSPLHF TRBJ1-6 TRBV18 TRBD1 .
TGTGCCAGCAGTTTATTGGGGCTAGCGGGGGGGACCCACGAGCAGTACTTC CASSLLGLAGGTHEQYF TRBJ2-7 TRBV27 TRBD2 .
TGCGCCAGCAGTTCTCCGGGACAGGGGGCGCGCGAGCAGTACTTC CASSSPGQGAREQYF TRBJ2-7 TRBV5-1 TRBD1 .
TGTGCCAGCAGTTTATCGCACGGGAACTATGGCTACACCTTC CASSLSHGNYGYTF TRBJ1-2 TRBV27 . .
TGTGCCAGCAGCCCGTCTTCTAGCGGGAGGTTCTACGAGCAGTACTTC CASSPSSSGRFYEQYF TRBJ2-7 TRBV28 TRBD2 .
TGTGCCAGCAGCCAAGTCAACAGGGAGGAAAAACTGTTTTTT CASSQVNREEKLFF TRBJ1-4 TRBV3-1/TRBV3-2 . .
TGTGCCAGCAGCCAAGCGGACAGGGACACAGATACGCAGTATTTT CASSQADRDTDTQYF TRBJ2-3 TRBV4-2 TRBD1 .
TGTGCCAGCTCACCACTATCCGGGGTGGACACTGAAGCTTTCTTT CASSPLSGVDTEAFF TRBJ1-1 TRBV18 . .
TGTGCCAGCAGCTTAGTCGGCTGGACAGGCCAGTATTTT CASSLVGWTGQYF TRBJ2-3 TRBV7-9 TRBD1 once
TGTGCCAGTAGTATAGTTCGGGGGGCCTTCTATGGCTACACCTTC CASSIVRGAFYGYTF TRBJ1-2 TRBV19 . .
TGTGCCAGCAGCTATGCTCCGGGACACCTGAACACCGGGGAGCTGTTTTTT CASSYAPGHLNTGELFF TRBJ2-2 TRBV7-9 . few
TGTGCCAGCAGCAGGAACAGGGGTCGACGTGAAAAACTGTTTTTT CASSRNRGRREKLFF TRBJ1-4 TRBV21-1 . .
TGTGCCAGCAGCAGGGACAGGGCCAATGATCAGCCCCAGCATTTT CASSRDRANDQPQHF TRBJ1-5 TRBV2 TRBD1 .
TGTGCCAGCTCACCACGTTTGGAGCATAATTCACCCCTCCACTTT CASSPRLEHNSPLHF TRBJ1-6 TRBV18 . .
TGTGCCAGCAGTTTTTCCAGGAACACTGAAGCTTTCTTT CASSFSRNTEAFF TRBJ1-1 TRBV28 . .
TGTGCCAGCAGTTACTCTCGGGGTAATGAAAAACTGTTTTTT CASSYSRGNEKLFF TRBJ1-4 TRBV6-5 . .
TGTGCCAGCAGTTTACTAGGAATCGGGGAGCTGTTTTTT CASSLLGIGELFF TRBJ2-2 TRBV27 . .
TGTGCCAGCAGCTTGAAGGGGGCGCTCACTGAAGCTTTCTTT CASSLKGALTEAFF TRBJ1-1 TRBV5-8 TRBD1 .
TGCAGCCGTCGCGGGAGTGGAGAAGAGACCCAGTACTTC CSRRGSGEETQYF TRBJ2-5 TRBV29-1 TRBD2 .
TGTGCCAGCAGCGGGACTAGCGGGAGGGGTTACAATGAGCAGTTCTTC CASSGTSGRGYNEQFF TRBJ2-1 TRBV28 TRBD2 .
TGTGCCAGCACAAAGCAGGCCCTTAACTATGGCTACACCTTC CASTKQALNYGYTF TRBJ1-2 TRBV28 . .
TGTGCCAGCAGCCAAGTATCCACTGAAGCTTTCTTT CASSQVSTEAFF TRBJ1-1 TRBV14 . few
TGTGCCAGCAGCTTAGCAGGGCAGGGGGTAACTTACAATGAGCAGTTCTTC CASSLAGQGVTYNEQFF TRBJ2-1 TRBV7-2 TRBD1 few